Presented here are 21 T cell receptor beta chains from one specimen sequenced in a study of blood T cell repertoires in COVID-19. Clones were sequenced by immunoSEQ multiplex PCR, and TCRdb holds only the in-frame ones, with some missing. The repertoire has about 180,000 clones, approximately 83% of them found once; the top ten carry approximately 9.9%. The sample consisted of peripheral blood. The receptor set was obtained from a human donor with active or convalescent COVID-19. The donor label of this sample is uncertain.

The rearrangement uses TRBV2 and TRBJ1-1; 8 bases agree with TRBD1. V lost 5 bases and J lost 5; bases outside the gene matches: 4. This CDR3 is 13 amino acids long. The germline CDR1 and CDR2 sequences are SNHLY and FYNNEI. The CDR3 DNA reads as TGTGCCAGCAGTCCACAGGGGGGGACTGAAGCTTTCTTT. Translated, it gives CASSPQGGTEAFF.

The rearrangement uses TRBV7-9 and TRBJ2-7; D is unclear. The CDR3 spans 14 residues. The germline V gene encodes CDR1 SEHNR and CDR2 FQNEAQ (reference sequence). V lost 3 bases and J lost 2, with 11 bases in between. CDR3 nucleotides: TGTGCCAGCAGCTTTTATCTCACTGCCTACGAGCAGTACTTC. Amino acids: CASSFYLTAYEQYF.

The V call is TRBV28, the J call TRBJ1-4; D unresolved. Germline V CDR1 and CDR2: MDHEN, SYDVKM. There are 14 residues in the CDR3. V was trimmed by 5 bases and J by 0 bases, leaving 7 bases between them. CDR3 region: CASSVTSTNEKLFF. CDR3 DNA sequence: TGTGCCAGCAGTGTAACATCAACTAATGAAAAACTGTTTTTT. The full variable domain, completed using reference TRBV28 and TRBJ1-4, is DVKVTQSSRYLVKRTGEKVFLECVQDMDHENMFWYRQDPGLGLRLIYFSYDVKMKEKGDIPEGYSVSREKKERFSLILESASTNQTSMYLCASSVTSTNEKLFFGSGTQLSVL.

This clone has only one observation. This CDR3 reads CASSPVLVTDTQYF. DNA of the CDR3: TGTGCCAGCAGCCCGGTACTAGTCACAGATACGCAGTATTTT. The chain couples TRBV7-2 to TRBJ2-3; TRBD2 is a possible D gene (5 bases). Germline CDR1 is SGHTA and CDR2 is FQGNSA. Trimming removed 5 bases from V and 2 bases from J, with 11 bases in between. This CDR3 contains 14 residues. The whole variable domain, remainder taken from reference TRBV7-2 and TRBJ2-3, is GAGVSQSPSNKVTEKGKDVELRCDPISGHTALYWYRQSLGQGLEFLIYFQGNSAPDKSGLPSDRFSAERTGGSVSTLTIQRTQQEDSAVYLCASSPVLVTDTQYFGPGTRLTVL.

V usage is TRBV14 and J usage is TRBJ2-3, with 13 bases lining up with TRBD2. The germline V gene has CDR1 SGHDN and CDR2 FVKESK. The CDR3 covers 15 residues. The ends lost 2 bases at V and 6 bases at J; junction bases unmatched: 2. CDR3 DNA: TGTGCCAGCAGCCAATTACTAGCGGGAGGGGATACGCAGTATTTT. Translated, it gives CASSQLLAGGDTQYF.

J is TRBJ1-3 and V is TRBV7-9; D ambiguous. Germline CDR1 is SEHNR and CDR2 is FQNEAQ (reference sequence). The CDR3 totals 13 residues. V shed 5 bases and J shed 2 bases, with 7 bases lying between them. The CDR3 sequence: CASSPYTGNTIYF. The DNA for the CDR3 is TGTGCCAGCAGCCCATACACTGGAAACACCATATATTTT. The full variable domain, completed using reference TRBV7-9 and TRBJ1-3, is DTGVSQNPRHKITKRGQNVTFRCDPISEHNRLYWYRQTLGQGPEFLTYFQNEAQLEKSRLLSDRFSAERPKGSFSTLEIQRTEQGDSAMYLCASSPYTGNTIYFGEGSWLTVV.

This rearrangement joins TRBV5-1 to TRBJ1-1; D possibly corresponds to TRBD1 (5 bases). With 0 bases removed from V and 1 base from J, the gap between germline ends came to 10 bases. Germline V lookup: CDR1 SGHRS, CDR2 YFSETQ. The CDR3 length is 15 residues. The CDR3 DNA reads as TGCGCCAGCAGCTTGGGGGGCGCGGCGAACACTGAAGCTTTCTTT. The encoded protein is CASSLGGAANTEAFF.

The rearrangement uses TRBV5-1 and TRBJ1-5; 9 nucleotides agree with TRBD1. The ends lost 2 bases at V and 4 bases at J; junction bases unmatched: 1. Per germline, CDR1 SGHRS and CDR2 YFSETQ. The CDR3 contains 14 residues. CDR3 residues: CASSLQGANQPQHF. CDR3 coding DNA: TGCGCCAGCAGCTTACAGGGGGCGAATCAGCCCCAGCATTTT.

The J gene is TRBJ2-1, the V gene TRBV5-1, with 7 positions matching TRBD1. The CDR3 length is 14 residues. The V gene end was trimmed by 1 base and the J gene end by 7 bases; junction bases not matched to a gene: 5. Germline loops: CDR1 SGHRS, CDR2 YFSETQ. Written as DNA, the CDR3 is TGCGCCAGCAGCTTGCCCACAGGGGCGAATGAGCAGTTCTTC. It yields the protein CASSLPTGANEQFF. Full variable domain (missing parts from reference TRBV5-1 and TRBJ2-1): KAGVTQTPRYLIKTRGQQVTLSCSPISGHRSVSWYQQTPGQGLQFLFEYFSETQRNKGNFPGRFSGRQFSNSRSEMNVSTLELGDSALYLCASSLPTGANEQFFGPGTRLTVL.

The CDR3 DNA follows: TGCGCCAGCAGCTCCTCTACTCTTGTAGGGGTAGGGGGAGCTTTCTTT. Encoded protein: CASSSSTLVGVGGAFF. The chain is built from TRBV5-1 and TRBJ1-1, with a possible D match to TRBD1 (6 bases). Trimming took off 3 bases at V and 10 bases at J, with 25 bases between the two ends. CDR3 length: 16 residues. Germline lookup yields CDR1 SGHRS and CDR2 YFSETQ.

The rearrangement joins TRBV10-3 to TRBJ1-2, with D perhaps matching TRBD1 (5 bases). V shed 4 bases and J shed 6 bases, with 12 bases lying between them. Germline values: CDR1 ENHRY, CDR2 SYGVKD. The CDR3 contains 13 residues. This chain's CDR3 is CAISGYRQNGYTF. CDR3 nucleotide sequence: TGTGCCATCAGTGGGTACAGGCAAAATGGCTACACCTTC.

V is TRBV19 and J is TRBJ2-7; TRBD2 matches at 8 bases. J was trimmed by 2 bases and V by 5 bases; bases with no gene match: 2. The CDR3 totals 13 residues. The germline V gene has CDR1 LNHDA and CDR2 SQIVND (reference sequence). Here the CDR3 DNA reads TGTGCCAGTAGTCCCGGGAGGGCCTACGAGCAGTACTTC. Amino acid sequence: CASSPGRAYEQYF.

The chain employs TRBV10-2 and TRBJ1-5, with D perhaps matching TRBD1 (5 bases). The CDR3 is 13 residues long. V was cut by 7 bases and J by 4 bases, with 11 bases left in between. Germline V gene sequence: CDR1 WSHSY, CDR2 SAAADI. CDR3 nucleotides: TGCGCCAGCACTGGACACCTTAATCAGCCCCAGCATTTT. This gives the protein CASTGHLNQPQHF.

V usage is TRBV7-3 and J usage is TRBJ2-3; D remains ambiguous. This CDR3 is 17 amino acids long. Germline assignment: CDR1 SGHTA and CDR2 FQGTGA. Trimming shortened V by 2 bases and J by 5 bases, and 20 bases separated the two germline ends. In DNA form, the CDR3 reads TGTGCCAGCAGCTTAGGAAGGCGGCTCCCGAGAGAAGATACGCAGTATTTT. This encodes CASSLGRRLPREDTQYF.

The chain employs TRBV12-3 or TRBV12-4 and TRBJ2-5; the D gene is possibly TRBD2 (6 bases). There are 13 residues in the CDR3. The ends were cut back, 3 bases at V and 5 bases at J, with 10 bases in the middle. The chain's CDR3 is CASSFSSGETQYF. The CDR3 DNA sequence: TGTGCCAGCAGTTTCAGCAGCGGGGAGACCCAGTACTTC.

V gene TRBV2 combines with J gene TRBJ2-3; TRBD1 is a possible D gene (6 bases). Looked up from germline, CDR1 is SNHLY and CDR2 is FYNNEI. Deletions cut 10 bases from V and 4 bases from J, with 12 bases between. The CDR3 runs to 12 residues. The CDR3 loop reads CATSQGPDTQYF. The CDR3 nucleotides are TGTGCCACCTCACAGGGACCAGATACGCAGTATTTT.

This chain connects TRBV5-6 to TRBJ1-1; D gene unclear. This CDR3 comprises 12 residues. Germline CDR1 and CDR2: SGHDT and YYEEEE. Trimming stripped 4 bases from V and 4 bases from J, with 8 bases between. The CDR3 coding sequence is TGTGCCAGCAGCCCTGGCGGCACTGAAGCTTTCTTT. This translates into CASSPGGTEAFF.

This chain joins TRBV7-9 and TRBJ1-6, with 7 bases that match TRBD1. CDR1 is SEHNR, CDR2 FQNEAQ, per germline (reference sequence). V gave up 1 base and J gave up 9 bases; unmatched junction bases: 6. This CDR3 is built from 15 residues. The CDR3 is CASSLGGRGSSPLHF. The CDR3 bases are TGTGCCAGCAGCTTAGGGGGCAGGGGGAGTTCACCCCTCCACTTT.

For this clone: Other DNA sequences of this sample code for an identical CDR3. This chain connects TRBV7-2 to TRBJ1-2, with TRBD1 matching over 8 bases. From germline, CDR1 is SGHTA and CDR2 FQGNSA. This CDR3 region has 14 residues. Trimming at V came to 6 bases and at J to 5 bases, leaving 8 bases not matched to a gene. CDR3 residues: CASSPGGQAYGYTF. In nucleotides, the CDR3 is TGTGCCAGCAGTCCAGGGGGACAGGCTTATGGCTACACCTTC.

This chain uses TRBV7-9 with TRBJ2-1; TRBD1 is a possible D gene (6 bases). Germline CDR1 SEHNR, CDR2 FQNEAQ (reference sequence). V was shortened by 4 bases and J by 3 bases, with 16 bases between the two germline ends. The CDR3 spans 16 residues. The CDR3 protein is CASSSIPGTSYNEQFF. In nucleotides, the CDR3 is TGTGCCAGCAGCTCCATCCCCGGGACAAGCTACAATGAGCAGTTCTTC.

V usage is TRBV28 and J usage is TRBJ1-2, with 7 bases aligning to TRBD1. The junction had 14 bases not matched to a gene; V was cut back by 5 bases and J by 5 bases. Germline V gene data show CDR1 as MDHEN and CDR2 as SYDVKM. This CDR3 is 16 amino acids long. The CDR3 sequence is CASSHRGDPFFYGYTF. CDR3 bases: TGTGCCAGCAGTCACAGGGGAGACCCTTTCTTTTATGGCTACACCTTC.